The source of this T cell receptor (beta chain) is a study of blood T cell repertoires in COVID-19. Study-level background: The United States, Italy and Spain provided the acute and convalescent COVID-19 samples. Nucleic acid was either cDNA or gDNA, and it came from T cells, B-cell-depleted T cells, or PBMCs.

The CDR3 length is 13 residues. V lost 8 bases and J lost 3, with 14 bases in between. Germline V lookup: CDR1 MRHNA, CDR2 SNTAGT. Participants' reported clinical history set cohort assignment. Clones were sequenced by immunoSEQ multiplex PCR, and TCRdb holds only the in-frame ones, with some missing. The sample shows fewer than 200,000 clones, 84% of them seen only once. The chain couples TRBV6-4 to TRBJ2-7, with D perhaps matching TRBD2 (6 bases). The source of this sequence is a woman in her twenties or thirties who had been exposed to COVID-19. The material sequenced was PBMCs or T cells enriched from blood (not recorded which). CDR3 in amino acids: CASRDSEYYEQYF. DNA for the CDR3: TGTGCCAGCCGGGACTCCGAGTACTACGAGCAGTACTTC.